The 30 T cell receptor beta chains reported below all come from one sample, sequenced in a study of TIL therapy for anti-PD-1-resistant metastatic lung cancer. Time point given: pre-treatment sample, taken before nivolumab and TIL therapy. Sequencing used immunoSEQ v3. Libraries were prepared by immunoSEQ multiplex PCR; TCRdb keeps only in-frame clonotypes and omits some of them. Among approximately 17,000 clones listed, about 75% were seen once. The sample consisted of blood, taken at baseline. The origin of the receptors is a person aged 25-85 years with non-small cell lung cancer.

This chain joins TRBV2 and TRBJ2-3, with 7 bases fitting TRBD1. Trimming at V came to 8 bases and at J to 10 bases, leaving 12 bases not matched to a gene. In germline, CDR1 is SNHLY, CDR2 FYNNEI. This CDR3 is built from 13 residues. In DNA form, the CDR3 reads TGTGCCAGCGGCGATTATGGGACAGAGGCGCAGTATTTT. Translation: CASGDYGTEAQYF.

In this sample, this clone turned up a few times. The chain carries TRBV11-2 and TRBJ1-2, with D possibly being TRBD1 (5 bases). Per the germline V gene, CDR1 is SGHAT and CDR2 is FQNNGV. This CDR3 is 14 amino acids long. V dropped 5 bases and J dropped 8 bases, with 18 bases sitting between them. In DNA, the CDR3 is TGTGCCAGCAGCAAAGTCGCCGGGACGGGAGGCTACACCTTC. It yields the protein CASSKVAGTGGYTF.

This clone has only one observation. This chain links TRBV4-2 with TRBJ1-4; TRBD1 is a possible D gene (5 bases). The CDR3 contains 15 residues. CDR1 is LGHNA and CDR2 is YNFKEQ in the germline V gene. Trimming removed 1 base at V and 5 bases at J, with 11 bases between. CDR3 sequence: CASSQVSGANEKLFF. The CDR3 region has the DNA TGTGCCAGCAGCCAAGTGAGCGGGGCCAATGAAAAACTGTTTTTT.

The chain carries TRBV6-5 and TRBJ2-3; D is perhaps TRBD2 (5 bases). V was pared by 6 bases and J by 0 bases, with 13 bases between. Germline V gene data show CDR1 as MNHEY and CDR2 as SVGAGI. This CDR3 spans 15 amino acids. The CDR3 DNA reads TGTGCCAGCAGGGGCCACGAGGGCAGCACAGATACGCAGTATTTT. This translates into CASRGHEGSTDTQYF.

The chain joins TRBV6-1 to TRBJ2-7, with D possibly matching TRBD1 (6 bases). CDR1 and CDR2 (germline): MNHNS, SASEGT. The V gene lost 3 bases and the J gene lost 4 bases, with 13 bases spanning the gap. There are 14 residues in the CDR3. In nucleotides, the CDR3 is TGTGCCAGCAGTGAGGCCAGGGGCTCGTACGAGCAGTACTTC. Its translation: CASSEARGSYEQYF.

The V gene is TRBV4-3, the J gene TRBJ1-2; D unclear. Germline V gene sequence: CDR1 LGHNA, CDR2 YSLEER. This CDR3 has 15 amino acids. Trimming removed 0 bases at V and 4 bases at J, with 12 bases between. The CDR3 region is CASSQEGTKGYGYTF. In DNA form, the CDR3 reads TGCGCCAGCAGCCAAGAAGGAACGAAGGGCTATGGCTACACCTTC.

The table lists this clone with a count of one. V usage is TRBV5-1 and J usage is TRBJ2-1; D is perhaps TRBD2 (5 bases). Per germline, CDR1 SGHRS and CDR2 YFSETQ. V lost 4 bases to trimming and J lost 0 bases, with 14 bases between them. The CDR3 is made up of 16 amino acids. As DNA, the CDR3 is TGCGCCAGCAGCGAAAGGGAGCTGAGCTCCTACAATGAGCAGTTCTTC. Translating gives CASSERELSSYNEQFF.

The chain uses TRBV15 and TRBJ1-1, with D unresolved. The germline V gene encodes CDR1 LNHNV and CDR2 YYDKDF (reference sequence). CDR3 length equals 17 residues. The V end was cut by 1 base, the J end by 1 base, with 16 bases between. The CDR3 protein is CATSRGPLHQSNTEAFF. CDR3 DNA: TGTGCCACCAGCAGAGGACCTCTTCACCAATCGAACACTGAAGCTTTCTTT.

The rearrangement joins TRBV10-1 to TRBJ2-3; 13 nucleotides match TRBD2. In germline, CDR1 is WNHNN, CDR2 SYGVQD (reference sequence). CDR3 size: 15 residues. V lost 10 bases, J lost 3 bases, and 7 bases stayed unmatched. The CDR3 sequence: CATRTSGSRTDTQYF. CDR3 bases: TGCGCCACTCGGACTAGCGGGAGCAGGACAGATACGCAGTATTTT.

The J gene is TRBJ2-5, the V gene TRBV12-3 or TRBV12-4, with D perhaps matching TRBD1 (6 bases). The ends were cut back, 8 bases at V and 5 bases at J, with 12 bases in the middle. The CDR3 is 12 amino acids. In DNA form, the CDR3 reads TGTGCCAGCGGTACAGGGCGCGAGACCCAGTACTTC. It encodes CASGTGRETQYF.

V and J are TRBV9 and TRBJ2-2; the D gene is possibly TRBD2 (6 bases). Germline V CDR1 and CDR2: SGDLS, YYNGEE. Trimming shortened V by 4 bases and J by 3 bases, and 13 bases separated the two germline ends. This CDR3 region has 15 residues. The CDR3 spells CASSPGSLDTGELFF. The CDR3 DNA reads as TGTGCCAGCAGCCCCGGGAGCCTCGACACCGGGGAGCTGTTTTTT.

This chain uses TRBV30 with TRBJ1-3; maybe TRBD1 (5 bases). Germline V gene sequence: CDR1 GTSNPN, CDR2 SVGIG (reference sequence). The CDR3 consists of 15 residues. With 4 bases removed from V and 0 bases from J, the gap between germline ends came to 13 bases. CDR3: CAWMGLRPSGNTIYF. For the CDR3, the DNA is TGTGCCTGGATGGGACTTCGACCCTCTGGAAACACCATATATTTT.

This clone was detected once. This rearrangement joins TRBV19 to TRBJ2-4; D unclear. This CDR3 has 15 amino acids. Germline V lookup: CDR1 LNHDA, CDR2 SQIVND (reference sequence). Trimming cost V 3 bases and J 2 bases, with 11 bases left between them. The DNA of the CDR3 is TGTGCCAGTAGTATGGGTCCTACTACCAAAAACATTCAGTACTTC. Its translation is CASSMGPTTKNIQYF.

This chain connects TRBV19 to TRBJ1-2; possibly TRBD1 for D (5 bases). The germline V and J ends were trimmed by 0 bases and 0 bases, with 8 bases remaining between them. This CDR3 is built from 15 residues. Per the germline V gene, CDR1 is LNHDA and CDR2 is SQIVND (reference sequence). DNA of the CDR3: TGTGCCAGTAGTATAGACAGGGCCTCTAACTATGGCTACACCTTC. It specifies CASSIDRASNYGYTF.

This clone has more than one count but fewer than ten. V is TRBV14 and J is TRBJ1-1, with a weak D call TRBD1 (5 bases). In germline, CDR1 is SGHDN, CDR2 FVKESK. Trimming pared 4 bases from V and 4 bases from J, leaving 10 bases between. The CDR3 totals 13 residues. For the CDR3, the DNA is TGTGCCAGCAGCCGGACAAGCAGCACTGAAGCTTTCTTT. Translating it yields CASSRTSSTEAFF. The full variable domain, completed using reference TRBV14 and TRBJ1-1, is EAGVTQFPSHSVIEKGQTVTLRCDPISGHDNLYWYRRVMGKEIKFLLHFVKESKQDESGMPNNRFLAERTGGTYSTLKVQPAELEDSGVYFCASSRTSSTEAFFGQGTRLTVV.

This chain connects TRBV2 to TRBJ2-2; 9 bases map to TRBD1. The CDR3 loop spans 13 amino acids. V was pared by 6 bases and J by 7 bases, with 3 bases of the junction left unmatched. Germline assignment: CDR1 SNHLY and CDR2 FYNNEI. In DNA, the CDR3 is TGTGCCAGCAGACAGGGGGCGGTCGGGGAGCTGTTTTTT. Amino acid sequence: CASRQGAVGELFF. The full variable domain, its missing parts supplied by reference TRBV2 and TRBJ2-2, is EPEVTQTPSHQVTQMGQEVILRCVPISNHLYFYWYRQILGQKVEFLVSFYNNEISEKSEIFDDQFSVERPDGSNFTLKIRSTKLEDSAMYFCASRQGAVGELFFGEGSRLTVL.

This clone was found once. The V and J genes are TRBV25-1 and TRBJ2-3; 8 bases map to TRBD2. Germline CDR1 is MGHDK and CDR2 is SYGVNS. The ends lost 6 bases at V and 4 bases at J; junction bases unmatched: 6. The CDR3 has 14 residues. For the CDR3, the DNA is TGTGCCAGCAGCACTGCGGGAGGCCCAGATACGCAGTATTTT. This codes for CASSTAGGPDTQYF.

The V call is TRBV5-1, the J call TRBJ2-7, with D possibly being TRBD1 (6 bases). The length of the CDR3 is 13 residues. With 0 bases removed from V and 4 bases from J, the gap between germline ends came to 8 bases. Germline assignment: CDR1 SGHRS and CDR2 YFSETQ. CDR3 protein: CASSLDRDYEQYF. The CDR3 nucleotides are TGCGCCAGCAGCTTGGACAGGGATTACGAGCAGTACTTC.

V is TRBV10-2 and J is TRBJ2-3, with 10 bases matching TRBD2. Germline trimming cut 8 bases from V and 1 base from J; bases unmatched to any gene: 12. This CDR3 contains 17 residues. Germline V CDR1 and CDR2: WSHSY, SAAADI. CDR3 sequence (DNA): TGCGCCAGCCGCTCTAGCGGGGGCTACCGACGCACAGATACGCAGTATTTT. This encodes CASRSSGGYRRTDTQYF.

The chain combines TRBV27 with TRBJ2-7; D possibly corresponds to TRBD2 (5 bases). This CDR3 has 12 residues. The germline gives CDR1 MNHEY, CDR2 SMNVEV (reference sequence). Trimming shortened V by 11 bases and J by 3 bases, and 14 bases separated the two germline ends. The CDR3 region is CAAGVFFYEQYF. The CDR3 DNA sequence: TGTGCCGCGGGTGTCTTCTTCTACGAGCAGTACTTC.

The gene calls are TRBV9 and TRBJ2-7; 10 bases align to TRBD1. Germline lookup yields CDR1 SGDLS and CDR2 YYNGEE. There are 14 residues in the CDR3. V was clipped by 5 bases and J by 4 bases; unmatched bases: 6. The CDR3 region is CASSPDRGQYEQYF. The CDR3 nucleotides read TGTGCCAGCAGTCCTGACAGGGGGCAGTACGAGCAGTACTTC.

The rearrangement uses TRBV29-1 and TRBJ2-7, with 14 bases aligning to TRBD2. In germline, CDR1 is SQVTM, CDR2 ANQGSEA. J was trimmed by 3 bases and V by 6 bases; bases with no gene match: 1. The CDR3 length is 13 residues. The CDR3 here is CSVGTSGSYEQYF. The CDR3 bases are TGCAGCGTCGGGACTAGCGGGAGCTACGAGCAGTACTTC.

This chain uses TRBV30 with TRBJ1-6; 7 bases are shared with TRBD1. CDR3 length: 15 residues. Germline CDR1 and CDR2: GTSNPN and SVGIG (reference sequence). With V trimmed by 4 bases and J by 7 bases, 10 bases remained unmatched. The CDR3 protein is CAWTLTGRLNSPLHF. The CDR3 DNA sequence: TGTGCCTGGACCCTGACAGGGAGATTGAATTCACCCCTCCACTTT.

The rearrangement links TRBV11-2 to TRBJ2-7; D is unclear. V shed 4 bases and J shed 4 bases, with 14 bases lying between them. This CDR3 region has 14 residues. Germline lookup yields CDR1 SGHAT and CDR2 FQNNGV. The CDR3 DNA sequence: TGTGCCAGCAGCTCCCGCAACCTTCTTTACGAGCAGTACTTC. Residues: CASSSRNLLYEQYF.

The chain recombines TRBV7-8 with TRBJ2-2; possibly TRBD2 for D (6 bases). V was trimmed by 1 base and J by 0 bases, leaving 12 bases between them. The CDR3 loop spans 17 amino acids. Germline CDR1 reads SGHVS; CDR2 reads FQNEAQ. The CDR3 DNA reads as TGTGCCAGCAGCTTAGGAAGCGGGCTGGCGAACACCGGGGAGCTGTTTTTT. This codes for CASSLGSGLANTGELFF.

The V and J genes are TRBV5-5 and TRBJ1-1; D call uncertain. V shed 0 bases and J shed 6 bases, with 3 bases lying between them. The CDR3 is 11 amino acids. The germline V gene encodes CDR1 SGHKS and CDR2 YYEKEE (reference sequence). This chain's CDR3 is CASSLGAEAFF. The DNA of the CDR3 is TGTGCCAGCAGCTTGGGGGCTGAAGCTTTCTTT.

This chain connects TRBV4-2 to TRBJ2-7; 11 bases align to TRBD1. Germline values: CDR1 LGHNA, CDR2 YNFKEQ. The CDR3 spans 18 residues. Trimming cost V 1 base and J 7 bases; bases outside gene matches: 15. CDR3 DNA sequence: TGTGCCAGCAGCCAAGGGGGGGGACTTGGGACAGGGGGAAGGGAGCAGTACTTC. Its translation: CASSQGGGLGTGGREQYF.

CDR3 sequence: CASSQGTNSGYTF. The CDR3 bases are TGTGCCAGCAGCCAGGGGACTAATAGTGGCTACACCTTC. V and J are TRBV14 and TRBJ1-2; a weak D match, TRBD1 (5 bases). CDR3 length: 13 amino acids. CDR1 and CDR2 from the germline V gene are SGHDN and FVKESK. The V end was cut by 3 bases, the J end by 7 bases, with 12 bases between.

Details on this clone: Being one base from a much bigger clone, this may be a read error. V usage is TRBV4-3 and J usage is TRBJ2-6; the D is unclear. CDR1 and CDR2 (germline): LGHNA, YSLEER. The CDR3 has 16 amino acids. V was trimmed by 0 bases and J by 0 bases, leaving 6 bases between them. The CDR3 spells CASSQDIASGANVLTF. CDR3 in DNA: TGCGCCAGCAGCCAAGATATTGCCTCTGGGGCCAACGTCCTGACTTTC.

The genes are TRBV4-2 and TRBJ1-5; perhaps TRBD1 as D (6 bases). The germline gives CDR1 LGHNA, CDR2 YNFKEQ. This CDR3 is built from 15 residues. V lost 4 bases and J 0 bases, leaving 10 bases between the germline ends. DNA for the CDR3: TGTGCCAGCAGCCTTAGGGGGGGTAGCAATCAGCCCCAGCATTTT. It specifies CASSLRGGSNQPQHF.